The 7 T cell receptor beta chains reported below all come from one sample, sequenced in a study of blood T cell repertoires in COVID-19. Assay used: immunoSEQ multiplex PCR; TCRdb lists only in-frame clones, some missing. Seen here are 25,000 to 35,000 clones, roughly nine tenths observed once, and the top ten hold about 24%. The sample consisted of peripheral blood. Receptors originate from a human donor with active COVID-19. The donor label of this sample is uncertain.

The rearrangement uses TRBV2 and TRBJ2-3, with 10 bases fitting TRBD2. The CDR3 covers 14 residues. Per germline, CDR1 SNHLY and CDR2 FYNNEI. V dropped 6 bases and J dropped 3; count of bases not matched to a gene: 3. CDR3 residues: CASRVAGGTDTQYF. CDR3 sequence (DNA): TGTGCCAGCAGGGTAGCGGGGGGTACAGATACGCAGTATTTT.

This sequence joins TRBV9 and TRBJ2-5; a possible D gene is TRBD1 (7 bases). The CDR3 runs 15 residues. The V gene lost 2 bases and the J gene lost 4 bases, with 15 bases spanning the gap. The germline V gene encodes CDR1 SGDLS and CDR2 YYNGEE. CDR3 residues: CASSVPQGGGETQYF. The CDR3, as DNA: TGTGCCAGCAGCGTTCCCCAGGGGGGAGGAGAGACCCAGTACTTC. Together with reference TRBV9 and TRBJ2-5, the CDR3 gives the full variable domain: DSGVTQTPKHLITATGQRVTLRCSPRSGDLSVYWYQQSLDQGLQFLIQYYNGEERAKGNILERFSAQQFPDLHSELNLSSLELGDSALYFCASSVPQGGGETQYFGPGTRLLVL.

The gene calls are TRBV19 and TRBJ2-2, with 8 positions matching TRBD2. The CDR3 spans 16 residues. CDR1 is LNHDA, CDR2 SQIVND, per germline (reference sequence). V was pared by 1 base and J by 3 bases, with 4 bases of the junction left unmatched. CDR3 residues: CASSIATSGYTGELFF. CDR3 bases: TGTGCCAGTAGTATAGCCACTAGCGGTTACACCGGGGAGCTGTTTTTT.

V usage is TRBV7-2 and J usage is TRBJ2-1, with D possibly TRBD2 on 6 matching bases. Trimming removed 5 bases at V and 5 bases at J, with 16 bases between. CDR1 SGHTA and CDR2 FQGNSA come from the germline V gene. The CDR3 has 15 amino acids. The CDR3 DNA is TGTGCCAGCAGCCCAGGAGGGACTCGGAACAATGAGCAGTTCTTC. Encoded protein: CASSPGGTRNNEQFF.

This rearrangement joins TRBV21-1 to TRBJ2-7; the DNA was not used to check the table's D call, TRBD1. TRBV21-1 corresponds to a pseudogene. The CDR3 is made up of 18 amino acids. The CDR3 is CASSTKHTFTGPNYEQYF. DNA for the CDR3: TGTGCCAGCAGCACAAAACATACCTTCACAGGGCCAAACTACGAGCAGTACTTC.

The chain has TRBV2 and TRBJ1-2; D gene uncertain. This CDR3 is built from 13 residues. CDR1 is SNHLY and CDR2 is FYNNEI in the germline V gene. V lost 5 bases and J 2 bases, leaving 9 bases between the germline ends. The CDR3 DNA follows: TGTGCCAGCAGTACCGACAACAACTATGGCTACACCTTC. It encodes CASSTDNNYGYTF.

This chain connects TRBV18 to TRBJ2-3; possibly TRBD2 for D (6 bases). The CDR3 length is 15 residues. The V gene lost 2 bases and the J gene lost 3 bases, with 12 bases spanning the gap. The germline V gene encodes CDR1 KGHSH and CDR2 LQKENI. CDR3 in DNA: TGTGCCAGCTCACCAGGGACTCCCTTTACAGATACGCAGTATTTT. Translating gives CASSPGTPFTDTQYF.